The 21 T cell receptor beta chains presented below share a single source sample, sequenced in a study of cytomegalovirus exposure and HLA in healthy donors. It was with 60 Vbeta and 13 Jbeta primers that the PCR ran. Libraries were prepared by immunoSEQ multiplex PCR; TCRdb keeps only in-frame clonotypes and omits some of them. The sample includes 55,000 or so clones. Material for sequencing was PBMCs. These receptors were taken from a woman aged 50 to 60 in good health and CMV-seropositive.

Written as DNA, the CDR3 is TGTGCCAGCAGCCGCCGGAGTGGGGGGGATGAGCAGTTCTTC. Its translation is CASSRRSGGDEQFF. The V and J genes are TRBV7-2 and TRBJ2-1; 7 bases are shared with TRBD2. After removal of 5 bases from V and 8 bases from J, the junction contained 9 bases not matched to a gene. The CDR3 consists of 14 residues. From germline, CDR1 is SGHTA and CDR2 FQGNSA.

The chain links TRBV19 to TRBJ1-1, with D unresolved. V was pared by 5 bases and J by 7 bases, with 17 bases between. From germline, CDR1 is LNHDA and CDR2 SQIVND (reference sequence). The CDR3 consists of 14 residues. The CDR3 nucleotides read TGTGCCAGTAGTTTCCGGGAAGGGATCAGTGAAGCTTTCTTT. Amino acid sequence: CASSFREGISEAFF.

This rearrangement joins TRBV7-2 to TRBJ2-4, with D possibly TRBD2 on 5 matching bases. In germline, CDR1 is SGHTA, CDR2 FQGNSA. The CDR3 spans 15 residues. Trimming shortened V by 1 base and J by 0 bases, and 7 bases separated the two germline ends. The DNA of the CDR3 is TGTGCCAGCAGCTTAGATGGACTAGCCAAAAACATTCAGTACTTC. This encodes CASSLDGLAKNIQYF.

This rearrangement joins TRBV7-8 to TRBJ1-4; 7 bases fit TRBD1. This CDR3 contains 19 residues. V shed 4 bases and J 7 bases; nucleotides not matched to a gene: 21. Germline V gene data show CDR1 as SGHVS and CDR2 as FQNEAQ. The CDR3 here is CASSSRSPATQGRAEKLFF. DNA of the CDR3: TGTGCCAGCAGCTCTCGCTCCCCAGCAACACAGGGGCGGGCTGAAAAACTGTTTTTT. The full variable domain, completed using reference TRBV7-8 and TRBJ1-4, is GAGVSQSPRYKVAKRGQDVALRCDPISGHVSLFWYQQALGQGPEFLTYFQNEAQLDKSGLPSDRFFAERPEGSVSTLKIQRTQQEDSAVYLCASSSRSPATQGRAEKLFFGSGTQLSVL.

The chain joins TRBV28 to TRBJ2-7, with 8 bases fitting TRBD1. V shed 6 bases, J shed 2 bases, and the junction held 6 bases outside the gene matches. In germline, CDR1 is MDHEN, CDR2 SYDVKM. This CDR3 region has 14 residues. The CDR3 protein is CASRGRGRAYEQYF. For the CDR3, the DNA is TGTGCCAGCAGAGGCAGGGGGCGGGCCTACGAGCAGTACTTC.

The rearrangement links TRBV5-1 to TRBJ2-1; 11 nucleotides line up with TRBD2. Germline lookup yields CDR1 SGHRS and CDR2 YFSETQ. This CDR3 has 14 residues. The ends lost 2 bases at V and 6 bases at J; junction bases unmatched: 1. In DNA form, the CDR3 reads TGCGCCAGCAGCTTACTAGCGGGAGTCAATGAGCAGTTCTTC. Its protein is CASSLLAGVNEQFF.

The rearrangement links TRBV25-1 to TRBJ2-1; 11 positions match TRBD2. With V trimmed by 4 bases and J by 1 base, 6 bases remained unmatched. CDR3 length equals 17 residues. Germline V lookup: CDR1 MGHDK, CDR2 SYGVNS. CDR3 in amino acids: CASSGLAGGQSYNEQFF. The CDR3 bases are TGTGCCAGCAGTGGGCTAGCGGGGGGACAATCCTACAATGAGCAGTTCTTC.

The chain employs TRBV7-2 and TRBJ1-4; D is ambiguous. Trimming cost V 5 bases and J 8 bases, with 12 bases left between them. This CDR3 is built from 13 residues. Per the germline V gene, CDR1 is SGHTA and CDR2 is FQGNSA. The CDR3 DNA reads as TGTGCCAGCAGCCAGGACTATTGGGAAAAACTGTTTTTT. Its translation is CASSQDYWEKLFF. Together with reference TRBV7-2 and TRBJ1-4, the CDR3 gives the full variable domain: GAGVSQSPSNKVTEKGKDVELRCDPISGHTALYWYRQSLGQGLEFLIYFQGNSAPDKSGLPSDRFSAERTGGSVSTLTIQRTQQEDSAVYLCASSQDYWEKLFFGSGTQLSVL.

V usage is TRBV7-2 and J usage is TRBJ2-3, with D unresolved. Trimming stripped 6 bases from V and 2 bases from J, with 15 bases between. The CDR3 has 15 amino acids. Germline V gene lookup returns CDR1 SGHTA and CDR2 FQGNSA. The CDR3 sequence: CASSDFGSLTDTQYF. The CDR3 DNA reads as TGTGCCAGCAGTGATTTCGGGTCTCTCACAGATACGCAGTATTTT.

This chain joins TRBV18 and TRBJ2-3; the D gene is possibly TRBD1 (5 bases). Germline V gives CDR1 KGHSH, CDR2 LQKENI. The V end was cut by 4 bases, the J end by 4 bases, with 6 bases between. The CDR3 consists of 12 residues. In DNA, the CDR3 is TGTGCCAGCTCACAAGGGGCAGATACGCAGTATTTT. It translates to CASSQGADTQYF.

The CDR3 is CASRAQGNTEAFF. CDR3 nucleotides: TGTGCCAGCAGAGCTCAGGGGAACACTGAAGCTTTCTTT. The V call is TRBV19, the J call TRBJ1-1; tentative D call: TRBD1 (5 bases). With 9 bases removed from V and 1 base from J, the gap between germline ends came to 12 bases. CDR1 and CDR2 (germline): LNHDA, SQIVND (reference sequence). The CDR3 sequence is 13 residues long.

The J gene is TRBJ2-5, the V gene TRBV7-2, with D unclear. CDR3 length equals 15 residues. Per germline, CDR1 SGHTA and CDR2 FQGNSA. Trimming took off 4 bases at V and 1 base at J, with 13 bases between the two ends. This CDR3 is CASSWSRQPQETQYF. In nucleotides, the CDR3 is TGTGCCAGCAGCTGGTCCAGACAACCCCAAGAGACCCAGTACTTC.

V gene TRBV5-1 combines with J gene TRBJ2-5; 8 bases line up with TRBD1. V lost 2 bases to trimming and J lost 3 bases; unmatched junction nucleotides: 0. From germline, CDR1 is SGHRS and CDR2 YFSETQ. The CDR3 has 13 residues. This CDR3 is CASSLQGEETQYF. The CDR3 region has the DNA TGCGCCAGCAGCTTACAGGGGGAAGAGACCCAGTACTTC.

Comment on this clone: At one end the junction does not follow the germline gene, possibly because of a read error. The chain couples TRBV7-2 to TRBJ1-5; D may be TRBD1 (6 bases). This CDR3 spans 14 amino acids. Germline V gene data show CDR1 as SGHTA and CDR2 as FQGNSA. The CDR3 nucleotides read TGTGCCAGCAGTTTAGACAGGTTCAATCAGCCCCAGCATTTT. It yields the protein CASSLDRFNQPQHF.

The chain couples TRBV15 to TRBJ2-5; TRBD1 agrees at 12 bases. CDR3 length: 17 residues. V trimming: 0 bases; J trimming: 3 bases; junction bases outside the gene matches: 5. Germline lookup yields CDR1 LNHNV and CDR2 YYDKDF (reference sequence). CDR3 DNA sequence: TGTGCCACCAGCAGAGAAAGGGACAGGGGGCTTGAAGAGACCCAGTACTTC. This encodes CATSRERDRGLEETQYF.

The rearrangement joins TRBV7-9 to TRBJ1-2; 8 bases agree with TRBD1. The germline V gene has CDR1 SEHNR and CDR2 FQNEAQ (reference sequence). There are 15 residues in the CDR3. Unmatched junction bases numbered 10, after V lost 2 bases and J lost 8 bases. CDR3 amino acids: CASSLNPDRGGGYTF. The CDR3 coding sequence is TGTGCCAGCAGCTTAAACCCAGACAGGGGAGGAGGCTACACCTTC.

The V and J genes are TRBV7-2 and TRBJ1-2; D remains unclear. Trimming stripped 4 bases from V and 3 bases from J, with 12 bases between. Germline CDR1 is SGHTA and CDR2 is FQGNSA. This CDR3 comprises 14 residues. This chain's CDR3 is CASSSYLADYGYTF. The CDR3 DNA is TGTGCCAGCAGCTCCTACTTGGCGGACTATGGCTACACCTTC.

The J gene is TRBJ2-1, the V gene TRBV4-2; 11 positions match TRBD2. V was pared by 4 bases and J by 8 bases, with 7 bases of the junction left unmatched. Germline V lookup: CDR1 LGHNA, CDR2 YNFKEQ. The CDR3 length is 15 residues. Written as DNA, the CDR3 is TGTGCCAGCAGCCGTCGACTAGCGGGGAGGGATGAGCAGTTCTTC. Translated: CASSRRLAGRDEQFF.

The chain couples TRBV6-6 to TRBJ2-4; D gene unclear. CDR1 and CDR2 (germline): MNHNY, SVGAGI (reference sequence). This CDR3 is built from 14 residues. V lost 0 bases and J 0 bases, leaving 3 bases between the germline ends. CDR3 sequence reads: CASSYSVAKNIQYF. CDR3 nucleotides: TGTGCCAGCAGTTACTCCGTAGCCAAAAACATTCAGTACTTC.

This clone counts as medium-sized by frequency. The chain couples TRBV9 to TRBJ2-6; 8 bases align to TRBD1. Germline-derived CDR1 and CDR2 are SGDLS and YYNGEE. The CDR3 length is 18 residues. J gave up 2 bases and V 4 bases, and 11 bases lay outside the gene matches. The CDR3 loop reads CASSPKGQGVPGANVLTF. The CDR3 DNA is TGTGCCAGCAGCCCAAAAGGACAGGGTGTCCCTGGGGCCAACGTCCTGACTTTC.

This chain uses TRBV15 with TRBJ2-1; 12 bases agree with TRBD2. The CDR3 has 19 residues. V shed 1 base and J 1 base; nucleotides not matched to a gene: 8. Per the germline V gene, CDR1 is LNHNV and CDR2 is YYDKDF (reference sequence). For the CDR3, the DNA is TGTGCCACCAGCAGAGGCCGGCTAGCGGGAGGGCCGTCCTACAATGAGCAGTTCTTC. It codes for CATSRGRLAGGPSYNEQFF.